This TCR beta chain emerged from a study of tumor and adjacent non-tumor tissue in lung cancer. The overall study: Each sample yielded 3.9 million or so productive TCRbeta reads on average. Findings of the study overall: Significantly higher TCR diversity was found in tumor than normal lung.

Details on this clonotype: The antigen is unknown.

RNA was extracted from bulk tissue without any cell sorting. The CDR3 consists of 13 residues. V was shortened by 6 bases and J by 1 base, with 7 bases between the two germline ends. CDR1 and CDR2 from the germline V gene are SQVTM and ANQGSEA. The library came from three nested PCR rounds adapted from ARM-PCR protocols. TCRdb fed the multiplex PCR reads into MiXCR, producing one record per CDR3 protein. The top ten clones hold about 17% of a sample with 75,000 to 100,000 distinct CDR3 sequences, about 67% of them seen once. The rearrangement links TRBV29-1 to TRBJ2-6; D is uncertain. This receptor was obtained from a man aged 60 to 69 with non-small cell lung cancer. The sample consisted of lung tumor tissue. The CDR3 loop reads CSVKSSGANVLTF. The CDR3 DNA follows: TGCAGCGTCAAGAGTTCTGGGGCCAACGTCCTGACTTTC.